The rows below give T cell receptor beta chains drawn from one sample of a study of blood T cell repertoires in COVID-19. TCRdb keeps only in-frame clones here, not all; method: immunoSEQ multiplex PCR. This sample yields under 30,000 clones, of which roughly 84% are seen a single time; less than 10% belongs to the top ten. The sequenced sample was peripheral blood. These receptors were obtained from a man in his fifties with active COVID-19. CDR3s include the opening cysteine and the closing phenylalanine or tryptophan. Fields, in order: V gene, J gene, D gene, clone size, CDR3 DNA, CDR3 protein. The D gene is left open where the match is weak. Expanded clones get a size class; other rows say once, few or many, or leave the size out.

TRBV6-5	TRBJ1-2	TRBD1	NA	TGTGCCAGCAGTAAACAGGGGCGGGACTATGGCTACACCTTC	CASSKQGRDYGYTF
TRBV7-9	TRBJ1-5	NA	few	TGTGCCAGCAGCCCAGAAATCGGGGGCAATCAGCCCCAGCATTTT	CASSPEIGGNQPQHF
TRBV11-2	TRBJ1-1	TRBD1	NA	TGTGCCAGCAGCTTGAGGGGGCCGCTGAACACTGAAGCTTTCTTT	CASSLRGPLNTEAFF
TRBV19	TRBJ1-2	NA	NA	TGTGCCAGTAGTATAGCCCTTGGTCTCCAACTCCCCGGCTATGGCTACACCTTC	CASSIALGLQLPGYGYTF
TRBV30	TRBJ1-3	TRBD1	NA	TGTGCCTGGAAGGGACAGAGTGGAATAGGCACCATATATTTT	CAWKGQSGIGTIYF
TRBV14	TRBJ2-6	TRBD2	once	TGTGCCAGCAGCCGTCGACTAGCGGGATCTGGGGCCAACGTCCTGACTTTC	CASSRRLAGSGANVLTF
TRBV28	TRBJ2-1	TRBD1	NA	TGTGCCAGCAGTCGACGGGACAGGGCTGGTCGCGTGCAGTTCTTC	CASSRRDRAGRVQFF
TRBV5-1	TRBJ1-1	NA	NA	TGCGCCAGCAGCCCCGCGGGGAACACTGAAGCTTTCTTT	CASSPAGNTEAFF
TRBV5-1	TRBJ2-2	TRBD1	NA	TGCGGGCCAGCTTTTAAGGGACAGAAATTAAACACCGGGGAGCTGTTTTTT	CGPAFKGQKLNTGELFF
TRBV2	TRBJ1-5	TRBD1	NA	TGTGCCAGCAGTGGACAGGGCAGCAATCAGCCCCAGCATTTT	CASSGQGSNQPQHF
TRBV10-3	TRBJ2-7	NA	NA	TGTGCCATCAGTGAGTCAGAGTACGAGCAGTACTTC	CAISESEYEQYF
TRBV5-4	TRBJ2-3	TRBD1	NA	TGTGCCAGCAGCTTGGCCGAAGGGGGCATAGATACGCAGTATTTT	CASSLAEGGIDTQYF
TRBV18	TRBJ1-1	NA	NA	TGTGCCAGCTCATCAGGCATGAACACTGAAGCTTTCTTT	CASSSGMNTEAFF
TRBV30	TRBJ1-3	NA	once	TGTGCCTGGAGTCTGGCAGGGGCTCGAAACACCATATATTTT	CAWSLAGARNTIYF
TRBV29-1	TRBJ1-6	NA	few	TGCAGCGTTGCAACCGGGACACCTAATTCACCCCTCCACTTT	CSVATGTPNSPLHF
TRBV11-2	TRBJ2-4	NA	NA	TGTGCCAGCAGCCCTGAAAATGTGGACTTAGAGAACATTCAGTACTTC	CASSPENVDLENIQYF
TRBV11-2	TRBJ2-1	NA	NA	TGTGCCAGCAGCTTAGTTGGAGGGGTTTCATATGAGCAGTTCTTC	CASSLVGGVSYEQFF
TRBV10-2	TRBJ2-1	TRBD2	NA	TGCGCCAGCACCGGGACTAGCGGTGATGAGCAGTTCTTC	CASTGTSGDEQFF
TRBV25-1	TRBJ1-4	NA	once	TGTGCCAGCAGTGAACTGGGCAGTCTTACAACTAATGAAAAACTGTTTTTT	CASSELGSLTTNEKLFF
TRBV6-2/TRBV6-3	TRBJ1-2	TRBD1	NA	TGTGCCAGCAGTCAGACCAGACAGGGGCTCTACTATGGCTACACCTTC	CASSQTRQGLYYGYTF
TRBV24-1	TRBJ2-7	NA	NA	TGTGCCACCAGTGATTTGGGTCGGGAGCAGTACTTC	CATSDLGREQYF
TRBV10-1	TRBJ2-1	NA	NA	TGCGCCAGCAGTGAGTGGAATAGCCCCTACAATGAGCAGTTCTTC	CASSEWNSPYNEQFF
TRBV24-1	TRBJ2-1	NA	NA	TGTGCCACCAGTGATACTACGACGGGAGTCCGCAATGAGCAGTTCTTC	CATSDTTTGVRNEQFF
TRBV19	TRBJ1-3	NA	NA	TGTGCCAGTGCAGGGGTCAGGGGTCTTACTGGAAACACCATATATTTT	CASAGVRGLTGNTIYF
TRBV15	TRBJ1-4	TRBD1	NA	TGTGCCACCACTCGGGACAGGGGCTTTGCAACTAATGAAAAACTGTTTTTT	CATTRDRGFATNEKLFF
TRBV19	TRBJ2-7	TRBD1	large	TGTGCCACCGCGACAGGGCATGTTTTTAGCGAGCAGTACTTC	CATATGHVFSEQYF
TRBV5-4	TRBJ2-6	NA	few	TGTGCCAGCACCTCTCTTATGGGGGCCAACGTCCTGACTTTC	CASTSLMGANVLTF
TRBV28	TRBJ1-2	NA	NA	TGTGCCAGCAGTACGACAAGCTATGGCTACACCTTC	CASSTTSYGYTF
TRBV6-5	TRBJ1-2	TRBD1	NA	TGTGCCAGCAGGTCGGACAGGGGGCTCGGCTACACCTTC	CASRSDRGLGYTF
TRBV2	TRBJ2-3	NA	NA	TGTGCCAGCAGGCCGCCCGAGTTAACAGATACGCAGTATTTT	CASRPPELTDTQYF
TRBV19	TRBJ2-1	NA	NA	TGTGCCAGTAGTGTTACAGTTTCCTCCTACAATGAGCAGTTCTTC	CASSVTVSSYNEQFF
TRBV4-1	TRBJ1-5	NA	NA	TGCGCCAGCAGCCCCGGGACAAATTACAATCAGCCCCAGCATTTT	CASSPGTNYNQPQHF
TRBV6-5	TRBJ1-5	TRBD1	NA	TGTGCCAGCAGTTACGGCAGGGGGCTTCAGCCCCAGCATTTT	CASSYGRGLQPQHF
TRBV4-1	TRBJ2-4	TRBD2	NA	TGCGCCAGCAGCCAAGTTACGGGGGGGCCCCAAAACATTCAGTACTTC	CASSQVTGGPQNIQYF
TRBV7-2	TRBJ1-6	TRBD1	NA	TGTGCCAGCAGCTCGGGACAGATTAACTCCTATAATTCACCCCTCCACTTT	CASSSGQINSYNSPLHF
TRBV29-1	TRBJ2-1	TRBD2	NA	TGCAGCGTAGAGGGGGGTGGCGGGAGGAATGATGAGCAGTTCTTC	CSVEGGGGRNDEQFF